The 24 T cell receptor beta chains given below trace back to one sample, sequenced in a study of blood T cells in healthy people across ages. Alongside a J-beta primer mix, a sample-barcoded 5' primer served in a second PCR lasting roughly 6 to 11 cycles. In TCRdb, the 5' RACE reads were re-called with MiXCR into one record per CDR3 protein. The sample lists 600,000 to 800,000 distinct CDR3 sequences, around 20% occurring once. Sequenced material: blood. These receptor sequences come from a man between 65 and 79 years old in good health.

This clonotype showed up just a few times. The CDR3 nucleotides read TGCAGTGCTGAGGACTTCCCAGACACTGAAGCTTTCTTT. Translated: CSAEDFPDTEAFF. The rearrangement uses TRBV20-1 and TRBJ1-1; D unresolved. Germline V gives CDR1 DFQATT, CDR2 SNEGSKA (reference sequence). CDR3 size: 13 residues. Trimming stripped 5 bases from V and 3 bases from J, with 13 bases between.

This clonotype has only a few counts. The junction and the germline gene differ at one end; a read error may be behind it. V and J are TRBV5-1 and TRBJ2-5, with 11 bases lining up with TRBD2. CDR3 length: 15 amino acids. Germline assignment: CDR1 SGHRS and CDR2 YFSETQ. Written as DNA, the CDR3 is TGCGCCAGCAGCCCCGGGACTAGCGGAGAAGAGGCCCAGTACTTC. Its translation: CASSPGTSGEEAQYF.

This clonotype was picked up a small number of times. This sequence joins TRBV7-3 and TRBJ2-3, with 16 bases lining up with TRBD2. This CDR3 is built from 17 residues. With 5 bases clipped from V and 5 bases from J, the junction kept 7 bases outside the gene matches. Germline values: CDR1 SGHTA, CDR2 FQGTGA. The CDR3 DNA is TGTGCCAGCAGCCCCACCGGGACTAGCGGGAGGGAAGATACGCAGTATTTT. Translated: CASSPTGTSGREDTQYF.

The gene calls are TRBV6-1 and TRBJ2-1; 7 nucleotides agree with TRBD1. CDR1 and CDR2 (germline): MNHNS, SASEGT. Germline trimming cut 6 bases from V and 0 bases from J; bases unmatched to any gene: 8. The CDR3 is made up of 16 amino acids. This chain's CDR3 is CASRGQTSASYNEQFF. The CDR3 nucleotides read TGTGCCAGCAGGGGACAGACCAGCGCCTCCTACAATGAGCAGTTCTTC.

Only a few counts were recorded for this clonotype. The chain uses TRBV18 and TRBJ2-5; D is unclear. Germline V CDR1 and CDR2: KGHSH, LQKENI. Trimming took off 8 bases at V and 5 bases at J, with 12 bases between the two ends. The CDR3 length is 12 residues. DNA for the CDR3: TGTGCCAGCCCACGATCGGCGGAGACCCAGTACTTC. Translated, it gives CASPRSAETQYF.

This clonotype showed up just a few times. The V and J genes are TRBV7-3 and TRBJ2-5, with 7 nucleotides matching TRBD2. The J call is doubtful: the DNA matches TRBJ2-1 better. The CDR3 is made up of 15 amino acids. Germline V lookup: CDR1 SGHTA, CDR2 FQGTGA. The CDR3 bases are TGTGCCAGCAGCTTAAGACGCACGGGGGGAAATGAGCAGTTCTTC. Translating gives CASSLRRTGGNEQFF.

This clonotype was seen at least ten times. The genes are TRBV29-1 and TRBJ2-7; no reliable D call. The CDR3 consists of 11 residues. V lost 4 bases to trimming and J lost 5 bases, with 9 bases between them. CDR1 is SQVTM and CDR2 is ANQGSEA in the germline V gene. CDR3 DNA sequence: TGCAGCGTTGCGTCGCGTCACGAGCAGTACTTC. This encodes CSVASRHEQYF.

The V and J genes are TRBV2 and TRBJ2-1, with unresolved D. V lost 3 bases, J lost 9 bases, and 9 bases lay in between. This CDR3 comprises 12 residues. In germline, CDR1 is SNHLY, CDR2 FYNNEI. CDR3 sequence: CASSDRSGEQFF. CDR3 nucleotides: TGTGCCAGCAGTGATAGGAGTGGTGAGCAGTTCTTC.

The genes are TRBV20-1 and TRBJ1-1; the D is unclear. The V gene's germline CDR1 is DFQATT and CDR2 SNEGSKA (reference sequence). Trimming took 3 bases from V and 8 from J, leaving 16 bases between them. CDR3 length equals 13 residues. The CDR3 loop is CSASYVAGSEAFF. The CDR3 region has the DNA TGCAGTGCTAGTTATGTGGCAGGATCAGAAGCTTTCTTT.

The V call is TRBV7-3, the J call TRBJ2-3; D is possibly TRBD1 or TRBD2 (5 bases each). V was trimmed by 1 base and J by 1 base, leaving 9 bases between them. Germline loops: CDR1 SGHTA, CDR2 FQGTGA. This CDR3 spans 15 amino acids. The CDR3 loop is CASSLMGTGTDTQYF. The CDR3 DNA reads TGTGCCAGCAGCTTAATGGGGACGGGCACAGATACGCAGTATTTT.

This chain uses TRBV7-9 with TRBJ2-7; 8 nucleotides match TRBD1. The germline V gene encodes CDR1 SEHNR and CDR2 FQNEAQ (reference sequence). Losses at the gene ends were 5 bases for V and 1 base for J; bases not matched to a gene: 10. This CDR3 has 16 residues. The CDR3 DNA is TGTGCCAGCAGCCCTGGGGTGACAGGGGCTTCCTACGAGCAGTACTTC. This gives the protein CASSPGVTGASYEQYF.

This clonotype has more than one count but fewer than ten. This sequence joins TRBV5-1 and TRBJ2-3, with D maybe TRBD2 (6 bases). With 0 bases removed from V and 8 bases from J, the gap between germline ends came to 13 bases. This CDR3 spans 14 amino acids. Germline CDR1 reads SGHRS; CDR2 reads YFSETQ. The CDR3 region is CASSLAGSGTTQYF. In DNA form, the CDR3 reads TGCGCCAGCAGCTTGGCCGGTAGCGGTACTACGCAGTATTTT.

This clonotype showed up just once. J is TRBJ2-1 and V is TRBV29-1; D is ambiguous. The V and J ends lost 4 bases and 8 bases respectively, with 18 bases between them. Germline lookup yields CDR1 SQVTM and CDR2 ANQGSEA. There are 14 residues in the CDR3. The CDR3 sequence: CSVGRFSWFDEQFF. The CDR3 nucleotides read TGCAGCGTTGGAAGGTTTAGCTGGTTTGATGAGCAGTTCTTC.

The V call is TRBV29-1, the J call TRBJ2-4; 8 positions match TRBD2. Per germline, CDR1 SQVTM and CDR2 ANQGSEA. Unmatched junction bases numbered 6, after V lost 4 bases and J lost 4 bases. The CDR3 is 14 amino acids. CDR3 amino acids: CSVAWSSGKNIQYF. As DNA, the CDR3 is TGCAGCGTTGCGTGGTCTAGCGGGAAAAACATTCAGTACTTC.

This chain joins TRBV5-6 and TRBJ2-3; tentative D call: TRBD1 (6 bases). V was trimmed by 4 bases and J by 4 bases, leaving 10 bases between them. The CDR3 spans 13 residues. The germline V gene encodes CDR1 SGHDT and CDR2 YYEEEE. CDR3 protein: CASSRGHPDTQYF. The CDR3 coding sequence is TGTGCCAGCAGCCGGGGACATCCAGATACGCAGTATTTT.

In this sample, this clonotype turned up many times. The V call is TRBV12-3 or TRBV12-4, the J call TRBJ2-1; maybe TRBD2 (7 bases). Between the trimmed V and J ends, which lost 2 bases and 9 bases, there was a span of 17 bases. The CDR3 contains 15 residues. As DNA, the CDR3 is TGTGCCAGCAGTTTAATAATCCAGGGAGGGGGTGAGCAGTTCTTC. Its protein is CASSLIIQGGGEQFF.

This clonotype has more than one count but fewer than ten. The chain is built from TRBV5-1 and TRBJ2-3; unclear D gene. The germline CDR1 and CDR2 sequences are SGHRS and YFSETQ. Trimming shortened V by 4 bases and J by 0 bases, and 9 bases separated the two germline ends. The CDR3 totals 14 residues. The CDR3 spells CASSVDRSTDTQYF. The CDR3 DNA sequence: TGCGCCAGCAGCGTAGATAGGAGCACAGATACGCAGTATTTT.

This clonotype was seen a handful of times. The chain combines TRBV28 with TRBJ2-2, with D perhaps TRBD1 or TRBD2 (6 bases each). The V end was cut by 6 bases, the J end by 4 bases, with 15 bases between. This CDR3 has 15 residues. Germline CDR1 and CDR2: MDHEN and SYDVKM. The CDR3 DNA sequence: TGTGCCAGCAGAGCCGGGGGCGTTCCCACCGGGGAGCTGTTTTTT. Translation: CASRAGGVPTGELFF.

This clonotype was seen a single time. V is TRBV20-1 and J is TRBJ1-3; D is ambiguous. V was pared by 0 bases and J by 0 bases, with 9 bases between. This CDR3 is built from 15 residues. Germline CDR1 and CDR2: DFQATT and SNEGSKA (reference sequence). The DNA of the CDR3 is TGCAGTGCTAGAGATCGCTTACTCTCTGGAAACACCATATATTTT. Protein product: CSARDRLLSGNTIYF.

This clonotype has just one count. This chain uses TRBV9 with TRBJ2-3; D call uncertain. Per germline, CDR1 SGDLS and CDR2 YYNGEE. Trimming removed 4 bases from V and 5 bases from J, with 11 bases in between. The CDR3 is 13 residues long. This CDR3 reads CASSPRPGDTQYF. For the CDR3, the DNA is TGTGCCAGCAGCCCCCGACCGGGAGATACGCAGTATTTT.

This chain uses TRBV11-2 with TRBJ2-1; D not certain. Germline assignment: CDR1 SGHAT and CDR2 FQNNGV. This CDR3 has 15 amino acids. V lost 0 bases and J lost 2, with 8 bases in between. CDR3 in DNA: TGTGCCAGCAGCTTAGACCGGTTCGCCTACAATGAGCAGTTCTTC. This gives the protein CASSLDRFAYNEQFF. The full variable domain, its missing parts supplied by reference TRBV11-2 and TRBJ2-1, is EAGVAQSPRYKIIEKRQSVAFWCNPISGHATLYWYQQILGQGPKLLIQFQNNGVVDDSQLPKDRFSAERLKGVDSTLKIQPAKLEDSAVYLCASSLDRFAYNEQFFGPGTRLTVL.

V and J are TRBV30 and TRBJ2-1; TRBD2 aligns across 8 bases. This CDR3 is built from 15 residues. The V segment lost 3 bases and the J segment 4 bases; nucleotides outside the gene matches: 8. Germline V CDR1 and CDR2: GTSNPN, SVGIG (reference sequence). The CDR3 is CAWSPWLAGYNEQFF. The CDR3 coding sequence is TGTGCCTGGAGCCCTTGGTTAGCGGGGTACAATGAGCAGTTCTTC.

This clonotype was recorded a few times. The chain recombines TRBV12-3 or TRBV12-4 with TRBJ2-1; D is ambiguous. Between the trimmed V and J ends, which lost 1 base and 5 bases, there was a span of 9 bases. This CDR3 is 14 amino acids long. CDR3 region: CASSLGLKDNEQFF. For the CDR3, the DNA is TGTGCCAGCAGTTTAGGGCTGAAGGACAATGAGCAGTTCTTC.

V usage is TRBV2 and J usage is TRBJ2-5, with 10 positions matching TRBD1. The germline V gene has CDR1 SNHLY and CDR2 FYNNEI. This CDR3 is 14 amino acids long. V trimming: 10 bases; J trimming: 3 bases; junction bases outside the gene matches: 8. The CDR3 DNA reads TGTGCCACAAACCAGGGACAGGGGAAAGAGACCCAGTACTTC. Its translation: CATNQGQGKETQYF.